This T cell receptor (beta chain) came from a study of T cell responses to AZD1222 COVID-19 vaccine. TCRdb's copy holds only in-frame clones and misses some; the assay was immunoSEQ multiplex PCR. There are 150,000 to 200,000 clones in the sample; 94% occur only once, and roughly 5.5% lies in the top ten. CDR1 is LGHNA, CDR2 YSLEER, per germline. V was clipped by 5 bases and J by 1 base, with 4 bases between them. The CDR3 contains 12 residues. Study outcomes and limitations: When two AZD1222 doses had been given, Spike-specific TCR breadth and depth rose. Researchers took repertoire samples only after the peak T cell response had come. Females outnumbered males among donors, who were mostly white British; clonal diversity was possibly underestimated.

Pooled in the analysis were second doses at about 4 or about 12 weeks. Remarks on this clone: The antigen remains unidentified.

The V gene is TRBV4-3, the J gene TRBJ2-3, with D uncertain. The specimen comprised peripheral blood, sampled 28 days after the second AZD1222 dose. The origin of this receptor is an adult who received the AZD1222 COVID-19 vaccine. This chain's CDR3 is CASSSGTDTQYF. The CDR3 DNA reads TGCGCCAGCAGCTCTGGCACAGATACGCAGTATTTT.